One sample yielded the 18 T cell receptor beta chains listed below, sequenced in a study of beta chain features in type 1 diabetes. Study-wide results and limits: Moderate but significant shortening of TCRB CDR3s was recorded in all four CD4+ subsets from Type 1 diabetes patients.

Expressed TCRB transcripts got sequenced, as all isolated RNA was reverse transcribed. TCRdb keeps only in-frame clones here, not all; method: immunoSEQ multiplex PCR. The table lists approximately 250,000 clones, roughly a tenth of them singletons. These receptors' targets are unknown. Sequencing was carried out using naive CD4+ T cells from blood. The receptors here all came from a man younger than 40 with type 1 diabetes.

This clone was observed a few times. The V gene is TRBV28, the J gene TRBJ1-4; 7 bases are a match to TRBD1. The CDR3 spans 13 residues. The ends lost 7 bases at V and 12 bases at J; junction bases unmatched: 11. The germline V gene has CDR1 MDHEN and CDR2 SYDVKM. DNA for the CDR3: TGTGCCAGCAAACTGACAGGGTTGGGAGAACTGTTTTTT. Its translation is CASKLTGLGELFF.

This clone has a handful of counts. The chain has TRBV2 and TRBJ2-7; D ambiguous. CDR1 is SNHLY, CDR2 FYNNEI, per germline. The V end was cut by 8 bases, the J end by 5 bases, with 10 bases between. The CDR3 length is 11 residues. CDR3 in amino acids: CASLGGHEQYF. The CDR3 nucleotides are TGTGCCAGCCTGGGTGGGCACGAGCAGTACTTC. Looking up the rest from reference TRBV2 and TRBJ2-7 gives the full variable domain: EPEVTQTPSHQVTQMGQEVILRCVPISNHLYFYWYRQILGQKVEFLVSFYNNEISEKSEIFDDQFSVERPDGSNFTLKIRSTKLEDSAMYFCASLGGHEQYFGPGTRLTVT.

The table lists this clone with a few counts. The rearrangement links TRBV5-6 to TRBJ2-3; perhaps TRBD2 as D (5 bases). The CDR3 is 16 residues long. Germline CDR1 is SGHDT and CDR2 is YYEEEE. Trimming removed 4 bases from V and 0 bases from J, with 15 bases in between. CDR3 nucleotide sequence: TGTGCCAGCAGCCTTAGGGCTAGCTCTAGCACAGATACGCAGTATTTT. Encoded protein: CASSLRASSSTDTQYF.

The chain uses TRBV6-4 and TRBJ1-5; D gene ambiguous. Trimming cost V 4 bases and J 6 bases, with 16 bases left between them. From germline, CDR1 is MRHNA and CDR2 SNTAGT. The CDR3 contains 15 residues. This CDR3 is CASSAPVLYGQPQHF. In nucleotides, the CDR3 is TGTGCCAGCAGTGCCCCCGTCCTTTACGGTCAGCCCCAGCATTTT.

In this sample, this clone turned up a few times. The chain employs TRBV7-2 and TRBJ2-5, with 8 bases that match TRBD2. Germline V CDR1 and CDR2: SGHTA, FQGNSA. The CDR3 is 15 residues long. The J segment lost 3 bases and the V segment lost 2 bases, leaving 5 bases of the junction unmatched. The CDR3 loop reads CASSLPLAGEETQYF. The CDR3 region has the DNA TGTGCCAGCAGCTTACCCCTAGCGGGTGAAGAGACCCAGTACTTC.

CDR3 sequence reads: CASRVGTANTEAFF. CDR3 coding DNA: TGTGCCAGCAGGGTCGGGACAGCGAACACTGAAGCTTTCTTT. The chain is built from TRBV9 and TRBJ1-1; 7 bases are shared with TRBD1. The CDR3 is made up of 14 amino acids. From germline, CDR1 is SGDLS and CDR2 YYNGEE. The V segment lost 5 bases and the J segment 1 base; nucleotides outside the gene matches: 5. The whole variable domain, remainder taken from reference TRBV9 and TRBJ1-1, is DSGVTQTPKHLITATGQRVTLRCSPRSGDLSVYWYQQSLDQGLQFLIQYYNGEERAKGNILERFSAQQFPDLHSELNLSSLELGDSALYFCASRVGTANTEAFFGQGTRLTVV.

This clone has more than one count but fewer than ten. The chain joins TRBV4-3 to TRBJ1-2; D uncertain. Trimming removed 0 bases at V and 2 bases at J, with 10 bases between. The CDR3 length is 15 residues. Germline V gene lookup returns CDR1 LGHNA and CDR2 YSLEER. The CDR3 here is CASSQEDGRNYGYTF. CDR3 coding DNA: TGCGCCAGCAGCCAAGAGGATGGCAGGAACTATGGCTACACCTTC.

The sample holds a few counts of this clone. The genes are TRBV5-1 and TRBJ2-5; 7 bases match TRBD1. The junction had 18 bases not matched to a gene; V was cut back by 5 bases and J by 5 bases. The CDR3 extends over 17 amino acids. The germline CDR1 and CDR2 sequences are SGHRS and YFSETQ. This chain's CDR3 is CASRRRVTGDILETQYF. The CDR3 DNA reads as TGCGCCAGCAGAAGGAGAGTCACAGGGGATATTCTGGAGACCCAGTACTTC.

In this sample, this clone turned up a few times. The chain links TRBV6-5 to TRBJ1-2, with a possible D match to TRBD1 (6 bases). This CDR3 has 12 residues. From germline, CDR1 is MNHEY and CDR2 SVGAGI. The CDR3 protein is CASRGGSYGYTF. As DNA, the CDR3 is TGTGCTTCGAGGGGGGGTAGCTATGGCTACACCTTC.

J is TRBJ1-2 and V is TRBV5-1; no reliable D call. Trimming removed 1 base from V and 8 bases from J, with 27 bases in between. The germline CDR1 and CDR2 sequences are SGHRS and YFSETQ. The CDR3 is made up of 18 amino acids. The CDR3 protein is CASSLTASGIGLVWGYTF. CDR3 coding DNA: TGCGCCAGCAGCTTGACGGCCTCGGGGATCGGCCTCGTGTGGGGCTACACCTTC.

The chain has TRBV15 and TRBJ1-2; D possibly corresponds to TRBD1 (6 bases). Trimming removed 3 bases at V and 8 bases at J, with 13 bases between. CDR1 and CDR2 (germline): LNHNV, YYDKDF (reference sequence). The CDR3 consists of 13 residues. The CDR3 is CATSSMGGAGYTF. In nucleotides, the CDR3 is TGTGCCACCAGCAGTATGGGGGGGGCAGGCTACACCTTC.

This clone was observed a few times. V and J are TRBV30 and TRBJ1-5; 8 nucleotides match TRBD1. Per germline, CDR1 GTSNPN and CDR2 SVGIG (reference sequence). The ends lost 6 bases at V and 2 bases at J; junction bases unmatched: 6. This CDR3 region has 14 residues. The CDR3 DNA is TGTGCCTGCTCCGGGACAGGAGGCAATCAGCCCCAGCATTTT. This sequence encodes CACSGTGGNQPQHF.

This clone was recorded a few times. The chain uses TRBV5-6 and TRBJ1-6, with 7 bases that match TRBD1. Germline values: CDR1 SGHDT, CDR2 YYEEEE. V dropped 4 bases and J dropped 17; count of bases not matched to a gene: 18. This CDR3 is built from 15 residues. CDR3: CASSPWGTTGEKIHF. Here the CDR3 DNA reads TGTGCCAGCAGCCCATGGGGCACTACAGGGGAGAAGATCCACTTT.

The rearrangement uses TRBV30 and TRBJ1-5; D is ambiguous. Germline lookup yields CDR1 GTSNPN and CDR2 SVGIG (reference sequence). There are 13 residues in the CDR3. Trimming took off 0 bases at V and 7 bases at J, with 10 bases between the two ends. CDR3 loop: CAWSVADRQPQHF. CDR3 nucleotide sequence: TGTGCCTGGAGTGTAGCGGACCGCCAGCCCCAGCATTTT.

The chain employs TRBV10-3 and TRBJ1-1, with no clear D. V was pared by 6 bases and J by 0 bases, with 8 bases between. Looked up from germline, CDR1 is ENHRY and CDR2 is SYGVKD. CDR3 length equals 13 residues. The CDR3 DNA reads TGTGCCATCAGGATGGACTTGAACACTGAAGCTTTCTTT. Residues: CAIRMDLNTEAFF.

The chain carries TRBV11-2 and TRBJ1-5; 9 bases map to TRBD1. Germline CDR1 SGHAT, CDR2 FQNNGV. After removal of 5 bases from V and 4 bases from J, the junction contained 3 bases not matched to a gene. The CDR3 loop spans 14 amino acids. The CDR3 region is CASSQDRGNQPQHF. The DNA for the CDR3 is TGTGCCAGCAGCCAGGACAGGGGAAATCAGCCCCAGCATTTT.

This clone appeared a few times. V usage is TRBV29-1 and J usage is TRBJ2-5; the match to TRBD2 covers 10 bases. This CDR3 has 13 residues. Germline loops: CDR1 SQVTM, CDR2 ANQGSEA. J gave up 5 bases and V 4 bases, and 4 bases lay outside the gene matches. The CDR3 DNA reads TGCAGCGTTGTAGCGGGGGGCGTGGAGACCCAGTACTTC. This gives the protein CSVVAGGVETQYF.

A few counts support this clone. The rearrangement uses TRBV4-2 and TRBJ1-6, with D possibly matching TRBD1 (6 bases). Germline V lookup: CDR1 LGHNA, CDR2 YNFKEQ. The CDR3 extends over 16 amino acids. Trimming cost V 8 bases and J 0 bases, with 14 bases left between them. The CDR3 reads CASGRGASSYNSPLHF. The CDR3, as DNA: TGTGCCAGCGGGAGGGGGGCGAGCTCCTATAATTCACCCCTCCACTTT.